The TCR beta chain under discussion was sequenced for a study of shared clonotypes between healthy human individuals. Study-wide results and caveats: Sharing of clonotypes among donors was expected to vary with sequencing depth. Naive subsets usually exceeded memory subsets in estimated richness.

For sorted subsets, about 200 ng DNA per replicate equaled about 30,000 T cell genomes. The protocol was immunoSEQ multiplex PCR, while the TCRdb copy is restricted to in-frame clones and leaves out a portion. Here the sample spans about 2.4 million clones, approximately 93% being singletons. Partitioning of CD4+ cells yielded a CD45RA+ naive subset and a CD45RA-negative memory subset. Germline lookup yields CDR1 MNHEY and CDR2 SVGAGI. V lost 6 bases and J 1 base, leaving 14 bases between the germline ends. The CDR3 extends over 15 amino acids. Of note for this clone: The target antigen is unknown.

The sample taken for sequencing was naive CD4+ T cells from PBMCs. Subset described: CD45RA+ positively selected. This sequence was found in a young man in good health. Some clones in this sample may be carry-over from other donors' samples. The rearrangement links TRBV6-5 to TRBJ2-3; possibly TRBD1 for D (6 bases). The CDR3: CASSPTGYRTDTQYF. CDR3 DNA: TGTGCCAGCAGCCCCACAGGGTACCGCACAGATACGCAGTATTTT.